A single sample is the source of the 3 T cell receptor beta chains below, sequenced in a study of tumor and adjacent non-tumor tissue in lung cancer (dated by TCRdb to the late 2010s). RNA was isolated from bulk unsorted tissue, and RNA quality was assessed with a NanoDrop ND-1000 and an Agilent 2100. Libraries were constructed by multiplex PCR. The data were produced on an Illumina HiSeq 2500. Following protocols modified from ARM-PCR, the researchers constructed TCRbeta libraries through three rounds of nested PCR with primers (Table S4). In-frame beta chains were kept once TCRdb had trimmed the public reads at Q25 with fastp and called clones with MiXCR. When rows share a CDR3 protein, they turn into one entry using the most common DNA and genes. A total of 68,000 or so distinct CDR3 sequences appear in this sample, approximately 63% of them only once. The ten most abundant clones make up 20% to 25% of the sample.

Sequencing used lung tumor tissue. Receptor source: a man in his fifties or sixties with non-small cell lung cancer.

A remark on this clonotype: This could be a read error, since a much larger clone is one nucleotide away. The chain is built from TRBV29-1 and TRBJ2-5; 7 nucleotides line up with TRBD2. The length of the CDR3 is 11 residues. The V gene's germline CDR1 is SQVTM and CDR2 ANQGSEA. J was trimmed by 10 bases and V by 0 bases; bases with no gene match: 2. Here the CDR3 reads CSVEERGIQYF. CDR3 DNA: TGCAGCGTTGAAGAGCGGGGGATCCAGTACTTC.

Regarding this clonotype: This may arise from a read error, as a much more abundant clone is one base away. This chain joins TRBV24-1 and TRBJ2-3; D is possibly TRBD1 (6 bases). Between the trimmed V and J ends, which lost 4 bases and 10 bases, there was a span of 14 bases. This CDR3 spans 13 amino acids. Germline loops: CDR1 KGHDR, CDR2 SFDVKD. CDR3 amino acids: CATSERDIAAQYF. In nucleotides, the CDR3 is TGTGCCACCAGTGAAAGGGACATCGCTGCGCAGTATTTT.

A remark on this clonotype: Without the conserved terminal phenylalanine or tryptophan, this CDR3 likely stems from a read error. The DNA is left out, because the CDR3 cannot be placed on it with certainty; the CDR3 is given as TCRdb lists it. This chain links TRBV11-1 with TRBJ2-2. Termini included, the CDR3 measures 14 amino acids. CDR1 and CDR2 (germline): SGHAT, FQDESV (reference sequence). CDR3 loop: CASSFQSRPGELVL.